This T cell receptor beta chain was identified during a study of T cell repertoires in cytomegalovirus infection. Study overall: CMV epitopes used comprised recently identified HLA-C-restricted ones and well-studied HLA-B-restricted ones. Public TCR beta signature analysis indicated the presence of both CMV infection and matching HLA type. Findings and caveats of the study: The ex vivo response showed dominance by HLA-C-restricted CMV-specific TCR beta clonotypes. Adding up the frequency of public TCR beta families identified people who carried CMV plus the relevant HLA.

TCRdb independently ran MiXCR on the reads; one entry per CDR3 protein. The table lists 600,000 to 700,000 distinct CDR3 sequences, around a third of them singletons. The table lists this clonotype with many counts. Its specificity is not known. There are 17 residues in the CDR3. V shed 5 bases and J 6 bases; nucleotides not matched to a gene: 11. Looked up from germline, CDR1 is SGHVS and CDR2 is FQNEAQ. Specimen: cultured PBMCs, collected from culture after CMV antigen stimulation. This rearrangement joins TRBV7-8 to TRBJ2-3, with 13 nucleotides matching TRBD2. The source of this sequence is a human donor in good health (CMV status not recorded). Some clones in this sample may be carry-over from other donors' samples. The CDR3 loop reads CASSNPGLAGPRDTQYF. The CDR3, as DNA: TGTGCCAGCAGCAATCCGGGACTAGCGGGACCCCGGGATACGCAGTATTTT. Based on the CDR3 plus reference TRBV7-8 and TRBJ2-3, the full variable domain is GAGVSQSPRYKVAKRGQDVALRCDPISGHVSLFWYQQALGQGPEFLTYFQNEAQLDKSGLPSDRFFAERPEGSVSTLKIQRTQQEDSAVYLCASSNPGLAGPRDTQYFGPGTRLTVL.